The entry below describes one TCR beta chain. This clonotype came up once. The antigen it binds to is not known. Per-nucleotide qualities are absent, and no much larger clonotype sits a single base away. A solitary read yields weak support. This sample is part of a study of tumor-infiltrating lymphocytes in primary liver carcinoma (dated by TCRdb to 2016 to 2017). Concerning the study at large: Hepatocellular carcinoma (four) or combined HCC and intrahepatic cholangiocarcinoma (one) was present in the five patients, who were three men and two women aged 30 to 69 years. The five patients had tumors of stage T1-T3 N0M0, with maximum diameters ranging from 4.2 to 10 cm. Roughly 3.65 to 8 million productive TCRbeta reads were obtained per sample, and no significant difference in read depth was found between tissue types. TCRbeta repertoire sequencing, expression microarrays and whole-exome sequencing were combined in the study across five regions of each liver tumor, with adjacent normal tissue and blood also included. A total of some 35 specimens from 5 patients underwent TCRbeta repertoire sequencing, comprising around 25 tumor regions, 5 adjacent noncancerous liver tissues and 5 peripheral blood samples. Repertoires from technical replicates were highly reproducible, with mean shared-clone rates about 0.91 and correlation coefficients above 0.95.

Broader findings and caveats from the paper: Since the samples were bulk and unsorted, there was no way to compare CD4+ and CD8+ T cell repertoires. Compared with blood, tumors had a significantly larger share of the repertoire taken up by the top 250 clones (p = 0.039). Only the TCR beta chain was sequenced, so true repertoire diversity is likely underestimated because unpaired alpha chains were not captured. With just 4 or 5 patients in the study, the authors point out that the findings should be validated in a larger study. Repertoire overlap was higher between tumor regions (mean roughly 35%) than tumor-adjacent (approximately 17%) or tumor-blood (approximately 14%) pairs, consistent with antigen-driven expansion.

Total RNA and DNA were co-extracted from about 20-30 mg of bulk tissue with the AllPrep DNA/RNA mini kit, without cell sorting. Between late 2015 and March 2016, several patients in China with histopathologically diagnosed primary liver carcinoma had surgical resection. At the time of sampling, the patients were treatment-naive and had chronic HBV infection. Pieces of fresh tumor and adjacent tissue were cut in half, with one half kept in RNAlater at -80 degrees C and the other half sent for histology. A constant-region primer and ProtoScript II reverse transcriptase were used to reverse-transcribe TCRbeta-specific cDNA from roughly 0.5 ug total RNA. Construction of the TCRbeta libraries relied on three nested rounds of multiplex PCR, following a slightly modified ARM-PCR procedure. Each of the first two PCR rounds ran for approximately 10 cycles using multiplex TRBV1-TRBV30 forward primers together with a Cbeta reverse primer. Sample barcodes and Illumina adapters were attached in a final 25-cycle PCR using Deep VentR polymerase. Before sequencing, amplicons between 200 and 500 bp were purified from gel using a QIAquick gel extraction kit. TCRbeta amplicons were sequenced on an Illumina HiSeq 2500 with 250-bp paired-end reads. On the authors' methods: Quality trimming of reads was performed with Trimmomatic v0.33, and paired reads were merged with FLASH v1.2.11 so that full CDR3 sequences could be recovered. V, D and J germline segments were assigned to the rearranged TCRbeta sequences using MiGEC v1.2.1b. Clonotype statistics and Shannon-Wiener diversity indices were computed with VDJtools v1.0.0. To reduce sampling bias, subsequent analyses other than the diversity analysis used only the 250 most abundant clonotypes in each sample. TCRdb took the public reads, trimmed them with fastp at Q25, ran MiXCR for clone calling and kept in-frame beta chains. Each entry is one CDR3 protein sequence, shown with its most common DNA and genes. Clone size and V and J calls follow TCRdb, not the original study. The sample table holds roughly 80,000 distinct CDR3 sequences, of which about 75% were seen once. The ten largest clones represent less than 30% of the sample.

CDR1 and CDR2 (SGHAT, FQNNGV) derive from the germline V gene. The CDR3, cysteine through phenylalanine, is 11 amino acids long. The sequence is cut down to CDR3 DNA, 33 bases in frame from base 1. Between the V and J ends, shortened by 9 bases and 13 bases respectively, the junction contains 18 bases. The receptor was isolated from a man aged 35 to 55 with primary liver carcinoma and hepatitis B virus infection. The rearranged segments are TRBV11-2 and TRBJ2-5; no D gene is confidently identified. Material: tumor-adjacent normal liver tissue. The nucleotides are TGTGCCAGTAGCATAGATCAGGCCCTGTACTTC. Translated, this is CASSIDQALYF. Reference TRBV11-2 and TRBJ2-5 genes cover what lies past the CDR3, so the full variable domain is EAGVAQSPRYKIIEKRQSVAFWCNPISGHATLYWYQQILGQGPKLLIQFQNNGVVDDSQLPKDRFSAERLKGVDSTLKIQPAKLEDSAVYLCASSIDQALYFGPGTRLLVL.